This paragraph reports one T cell receptor (beta chain). Its antigen is currently unknown. Measured with immunoSEQ multiplex PCR; TCRdb has only the in-frame clones, and not every one. The sample records just over 3,000 clones, approximately 90% being singletons. This specimen comes from a study of T cell repertoires in ileal Crohn's disease. Study background: M6 samples are neoterminal ileum biopsies from postoperative colonoscopy.

Study results and limitations: Compared with CD4 T cells, sorted CD8 cells carried more expanded clones. All patients with clonality above 26.8% had endoscopic recurrence.

Germline V gene sequence: CDR1 MNHEY, CDR2 SVGAGI. CDR3 size: 12 residues. V gave up 7 bases and J gave up 7 bases, with 14 bases separating them. Noted time point: neoterminal ileum biopsy at postoperative endoscopy, about 6 months after surgery. The chain employs TRBV6-5 and TRBJ2-7; D may be TRBD2 (5 bases). The TCR sequence derives from an adult with Crohn's disease. The specimen sequenced was ileal tissue. Here the CDR3 reads CASTSLAGEQYF. In DNA form, the CDR3 reads TGTGCCAGCACGAGCCTAGCTGGAGAGCAGTACTTC.